The 5 T cell receptor beta chains below all came from one sample that was sequenced in a study of identifying expanded T cells in peripheral blood. The protocol was immunoSEQ multiplex PCR, while the TCRdb copy is restricted to in-frame clones and leaves out a portion. The data contain about 58,000 clones, roughly four fifths of them singletons. The sample was blood. All receptors derive from a person aged 18-70 years in good health.

The chain recombines TRBV5-4 with TRBJ2-5; maybe TRBD1 (5 bases). The CDR3 extends over 13 amino acids. V lost 2 bases and J lost 5, with 10 bases in between. Per the germline V gene, CDR1 is SGHNT and CDR2 is YYREEE (reference sequence). The CDR3 sequence is CASSFPQGETQYF. CDR3 DNA sequence: TGTGCCAGCAGCTTCCCGCAGGGCGAGACCCAGTACTTC.

V and J are TRBV5-8 and TRBJ2-5; D may be TRBD2 (6 bases). CDR1 is SGHTS, CDR2 YDEGEE, per germline. The germline V and J ends were trimmed by 4 bases and 5 bases, with 18 bases remaining between them. This CDR3 spans 15 amino acids. The CDR3 nucleotides read TGTGCCAGCAGCCTTCACCTTACAGGAGGGGAGACCCAGTACTTC. Amino acids: CASSLHLTGGETQYF.

CDR3 in amino acids: CASDRHTGELFF. DNA of the CDR3: TGTGCCAGCGACCGCCACACCGGGGAGCTGTTTTTT. The chain links TRBV7-2 to TRBJ2-2; D not certain. CDR1 is SGHTA, CDR2 FQGNSA, per germline. V lost 8 bases, J lost 3 bases, and 7 bases lay in between. The CDR3 spans 12 residues.

This clone has at least ten counts. The gene calls are TRBV2 and TRBJ1-6; D possibly corresponds to TRBD1 (5 bases). Trimming removed 11 bases from V and 4 bases from J, with 12 bases in between. This CDR3 has 13 amino acids. Germline V gives CDR1 SNHLY, CDR2 FYNNEI. CDR3: CALAQGYNSPLHF. Written as DNA, the CDR3 is TGTGCCCTGGCGCAGGGTTATAATTCACCCCTCCACTTT.

The rearrangement uses TRBV6-5 and TRBJ1-2; no definite D call. Germline-derived CDR1 and CDR2 are MNHEY and SVGAGI. This CDR3 is 14 amino acids long. Trimming shortened V by 0 bases and J by 7 bases, and 12 bases separated the two germline ends. The chain's CDR3 is CASSYSMTGFGYTF. The CDR3 coding sequence is TGTGCCAGCAGTTACTCGATGACGGGTTTTGGCTACACCTTC.